This T cell receptor (beta chain) came from a study of blood T cell repertoires in COVID-19. Germline V CDR1 and CDR2: SGHDT, YYEEEE. The CDR3 extends over 14 amino acids. V was trimmed by 3 bases and J by 1 base, leaving 10 bases between them. The protocol was immunoSEQ multiplex PCR, while the TCRdb copy is restricted to in-frame clones and leaves out a portion. The sample lists under 250,000 clones; 75% to 85% were seen once. The TCR comes from a human donor in a cohort sampled during active COVID-19. The sequencing sample was made of peripheral blood. The chain uses TRBV5-6 and TRBJ1-1; the D is unclear. The DNA of the CDR3 is TGTGCCAGCAGCTCCGGTGTGAGGAACACTGAAGCTTTCTTT. Its translation: CASSSGVRNTEAFF.